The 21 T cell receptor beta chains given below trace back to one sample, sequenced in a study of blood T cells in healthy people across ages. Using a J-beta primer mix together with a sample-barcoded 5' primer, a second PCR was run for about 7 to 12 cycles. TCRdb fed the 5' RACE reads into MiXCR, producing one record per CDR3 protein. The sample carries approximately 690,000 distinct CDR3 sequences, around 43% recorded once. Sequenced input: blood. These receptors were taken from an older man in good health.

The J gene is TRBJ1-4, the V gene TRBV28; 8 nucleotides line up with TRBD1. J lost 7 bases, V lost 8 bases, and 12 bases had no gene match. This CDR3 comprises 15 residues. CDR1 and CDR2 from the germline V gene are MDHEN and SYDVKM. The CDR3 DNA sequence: TGTGCCAGCCCAAGGGACAGGCTCGAACGTGAAAAACTGTTTTTT. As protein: CASPRDRLEREKLFF.

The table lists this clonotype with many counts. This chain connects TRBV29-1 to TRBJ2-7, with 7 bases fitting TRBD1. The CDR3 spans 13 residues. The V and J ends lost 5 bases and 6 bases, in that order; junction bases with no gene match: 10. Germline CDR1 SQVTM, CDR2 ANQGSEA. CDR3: CSVMRPTGAEQYF. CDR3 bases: TGCAGCGTTATGAGACCTACAGGGGCCGAGCAGTACTTC.

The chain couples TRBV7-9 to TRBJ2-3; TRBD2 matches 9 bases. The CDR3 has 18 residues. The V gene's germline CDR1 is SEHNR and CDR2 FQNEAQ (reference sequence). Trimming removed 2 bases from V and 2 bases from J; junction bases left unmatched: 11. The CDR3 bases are TGTGCCAGCAGCTTAAGGGCTAGCGGGGCAACCTTCACAGATACGCAGTATTTT. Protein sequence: CASSLRASGATFTDTQYF.

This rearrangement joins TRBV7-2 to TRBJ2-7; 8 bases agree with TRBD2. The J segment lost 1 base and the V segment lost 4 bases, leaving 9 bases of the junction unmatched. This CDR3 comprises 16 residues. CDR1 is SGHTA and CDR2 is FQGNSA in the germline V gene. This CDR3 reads CASSSRGGPRSYEQYF. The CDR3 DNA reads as TGTGCCAGCAGCTCCCGGGGGGGGCCTCGATCCTACGAGCAGTACTTC.

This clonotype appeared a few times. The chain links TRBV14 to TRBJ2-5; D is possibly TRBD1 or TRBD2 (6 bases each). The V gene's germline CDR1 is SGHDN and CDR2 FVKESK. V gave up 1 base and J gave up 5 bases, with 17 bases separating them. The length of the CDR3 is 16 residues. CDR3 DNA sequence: TGTGCCAGCAGCCAAGGAGGGGGGCCAGGGTACGAGACCCAGTACTTC. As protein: CASSQGGGPGYETQYF.

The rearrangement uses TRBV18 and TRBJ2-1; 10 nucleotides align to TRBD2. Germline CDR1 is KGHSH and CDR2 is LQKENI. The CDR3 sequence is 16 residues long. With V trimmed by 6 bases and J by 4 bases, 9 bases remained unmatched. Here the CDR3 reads CASSRNSGRLYNEQFF. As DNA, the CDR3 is TGTGCCAGCTCTCGCAATAGCGGGAGGCTTTACAATGAGCAGTTCTTC. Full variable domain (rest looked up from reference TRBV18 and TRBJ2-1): NAGVMQNPRHLVRRRGQEARLRCSPMKGHSHVYWYRQLPEEGLKFMVYLQKENIIDESGMPKERFSAEFPKEGPSILRIQQVVRGDSAAYFCASSRNSGRLYNEQFFGPGTRLTVL.

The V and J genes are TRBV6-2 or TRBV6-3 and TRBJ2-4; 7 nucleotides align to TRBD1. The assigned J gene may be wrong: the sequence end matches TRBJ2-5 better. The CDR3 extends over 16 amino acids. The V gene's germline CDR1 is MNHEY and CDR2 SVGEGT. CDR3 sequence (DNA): TGTGCCAGCAGTTACTCGCTAACAGGGGCGGAGGAGACCCAGTACTTC. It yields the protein CASSYSLTGAEETQYF.

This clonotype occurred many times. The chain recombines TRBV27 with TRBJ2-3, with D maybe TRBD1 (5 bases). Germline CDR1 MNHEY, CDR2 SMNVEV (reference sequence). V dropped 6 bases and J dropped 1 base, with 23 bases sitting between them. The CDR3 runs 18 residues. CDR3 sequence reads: CASRTKGWGSRGTDTQYF. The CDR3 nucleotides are TGTGCCAGCAGGACCAAAGGTTGGGGCTCCCGAGGCACAGATACGCAGTATTTT.

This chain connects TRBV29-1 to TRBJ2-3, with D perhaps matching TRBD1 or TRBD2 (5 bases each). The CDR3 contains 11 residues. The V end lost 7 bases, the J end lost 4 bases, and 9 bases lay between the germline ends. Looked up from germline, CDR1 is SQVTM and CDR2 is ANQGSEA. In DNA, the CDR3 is TGCAGCGGGGGGTCGGCAGATACGCAGTATTTT. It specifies CSGGSADTQYF.

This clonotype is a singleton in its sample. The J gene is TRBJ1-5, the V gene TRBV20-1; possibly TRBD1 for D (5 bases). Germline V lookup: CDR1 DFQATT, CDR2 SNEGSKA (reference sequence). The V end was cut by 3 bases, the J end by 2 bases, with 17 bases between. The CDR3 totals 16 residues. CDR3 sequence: CSASGTNQGGNQPQHF. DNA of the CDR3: TGCAGTGCTAGTGGGACTAATCAAGGCGGCAATCAGCCCCAGCATTTT.

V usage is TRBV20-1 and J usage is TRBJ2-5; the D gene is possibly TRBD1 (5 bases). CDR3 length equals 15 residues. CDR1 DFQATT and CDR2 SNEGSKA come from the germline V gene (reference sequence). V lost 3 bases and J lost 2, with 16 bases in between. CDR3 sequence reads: CSARKVGPIQETQYF. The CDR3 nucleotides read TGCAGTGCTAGGAAGGTGGGGCCGATTCAAGAGACCCAGTACTTC.

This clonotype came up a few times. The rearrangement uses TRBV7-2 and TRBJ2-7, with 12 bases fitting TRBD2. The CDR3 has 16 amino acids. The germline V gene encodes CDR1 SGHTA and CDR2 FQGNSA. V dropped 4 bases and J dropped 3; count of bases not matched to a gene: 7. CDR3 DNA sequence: TGTGCCAGCAGCTCCGCCGGGACTAGCGGGCACTACGAGCAGTACTTC. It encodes CASSSAGTSGHYEQYF.

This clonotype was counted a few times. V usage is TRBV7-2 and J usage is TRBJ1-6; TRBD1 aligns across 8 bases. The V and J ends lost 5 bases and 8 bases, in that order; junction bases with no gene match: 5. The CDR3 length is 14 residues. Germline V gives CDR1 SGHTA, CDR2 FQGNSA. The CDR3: CASSETGADSPLHF. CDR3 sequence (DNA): TGTGCCAGCAGCGAGACAGGGGCCGATTCACCCCTCCACTTT.

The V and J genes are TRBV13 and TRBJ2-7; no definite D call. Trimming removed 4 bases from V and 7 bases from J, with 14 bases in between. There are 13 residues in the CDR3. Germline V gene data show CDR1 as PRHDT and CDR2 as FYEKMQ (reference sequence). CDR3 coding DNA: TGTGCCAGCAGCTCCCTTCGTGTAGGAGAGCAGTACTTC. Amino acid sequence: CASSSLRVGEQYF.

This CDR3 is CASSSGPPVYEQYF. The CDR3, as DNA: TGTGCCAGCAGTTCGGGACCACCGGTCTACGAGCAGTACTTC. The gene calls are TRBV28 and TRBJ2-7; the D call may be TRBD1 or TRBD2 (5 bases each). V lost 4 bases to trimming and J lost 3 bases, with 13 bases between them. This CDR3 has 14 residues. Germline CDR1 MDHEN, CDR2 SYDVKM.

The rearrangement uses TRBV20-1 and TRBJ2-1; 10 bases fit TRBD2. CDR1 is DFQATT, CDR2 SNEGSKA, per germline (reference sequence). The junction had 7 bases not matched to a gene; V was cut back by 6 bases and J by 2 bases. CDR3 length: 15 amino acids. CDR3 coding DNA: TGCAGTGCCACCGTAGCGGGAGGCGCCTACAATGAGCAGTTCTTC. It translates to CSATVAGGAYNEQFF.

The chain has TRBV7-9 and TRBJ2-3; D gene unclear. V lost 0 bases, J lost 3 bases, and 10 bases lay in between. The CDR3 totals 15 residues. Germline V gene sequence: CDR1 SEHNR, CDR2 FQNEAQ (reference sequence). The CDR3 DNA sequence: TGTGCCAGCAGCTTAGCCGGAGTAGCAACAGATACGCAGTATTTT. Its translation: CASSLAGVATDTQYF.

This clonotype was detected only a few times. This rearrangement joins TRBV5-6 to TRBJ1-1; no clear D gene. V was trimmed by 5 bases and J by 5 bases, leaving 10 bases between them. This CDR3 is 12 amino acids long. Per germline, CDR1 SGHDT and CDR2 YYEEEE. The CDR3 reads CASRATKTEAFF. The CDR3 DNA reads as TGTGCCAGCAGGGCCACAAAAACTGAAGCTTTCTTT.

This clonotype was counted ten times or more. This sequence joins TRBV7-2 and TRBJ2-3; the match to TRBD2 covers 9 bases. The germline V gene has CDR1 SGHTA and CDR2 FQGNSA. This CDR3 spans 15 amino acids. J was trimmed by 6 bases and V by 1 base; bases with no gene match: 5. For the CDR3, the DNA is TGTGCCAGCAGCTTAGGGGGACTAGCAGAGGATACGCAGTATTTT. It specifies CASSLGGLAEDTQYF.

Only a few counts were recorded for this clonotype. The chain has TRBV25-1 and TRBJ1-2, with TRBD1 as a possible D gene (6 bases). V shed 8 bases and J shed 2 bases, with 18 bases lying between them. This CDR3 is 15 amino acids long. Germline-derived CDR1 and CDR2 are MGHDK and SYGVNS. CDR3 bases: TGTGCCAGCCGAAAGGGGGAGAATGGGAACTATGGCTACACCTTC. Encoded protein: CASRKGENGNYGYTF.

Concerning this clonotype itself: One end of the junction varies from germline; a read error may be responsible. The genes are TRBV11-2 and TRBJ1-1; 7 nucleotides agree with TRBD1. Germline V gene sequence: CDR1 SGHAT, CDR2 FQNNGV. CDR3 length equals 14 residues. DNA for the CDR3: TGTGCCAGCACCCAGGACAGGATGAACACTGAAGTTTTCTTT. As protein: CASTQDRMNTEVFF. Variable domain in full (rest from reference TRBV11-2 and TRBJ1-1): EAGVAQSPRYKIIEKRQSVAFWCNPISGHATLYWYQQILGQGPKLLIQFQNNGVVDDSQLPKDRFSAERLKGVDSTLKIQPAKLEDSAVYLCASTQDRMNTEVFFGQGTRLTVV.